Below, one TCR beta chain is given with its context. A single record per CDR3 protein comes from TCRdb applying MiXCR to the RT-PCR reads. This table holds about 680,000 distinct CDR3 sequences, more than 13% found once. V lost 3 bases, J lost 6 bases, and 5 bases lay in between. CDR1 is MNHNS and CDR2 is SASEGT in the germline V gene. The CDR3 is 11 residues long. The sequenced sample was memory CD4+ T cells from blood. The sequence was obtained from a female donor in good health, serving as a healthy control. The chain is built from TRBV6-1 and TRBJ1-1; D unclear. The CDR3 coding sequence is TGTGCCAGCAGTGACCCCCCTGAAGCTTTCTTT. It is translated as CASSDPPEAFF.